Listed below are T cell receptor beta chains from one sample, sequenced in a study of cytomegalovirus exposure and HLA in healthy donors. This table comes from immunoSEQ multiplex PCR, and its TCRdb copy is limited to in-frame clones, with some not included. The table includes 130,000 to 150,000 clones, roughly 85% detected once. The sequenced sample consisted of PBMCs. The receptors come from a male donor in good health and CMV-seronegative. Each CDR3 is given without its conserved first and last residue. The order of the fields is J gene, clone size, V gene, CDR3 protein. Rows give clone size only sometimes, using once, few, many, or a class for an expanded clone.

>TRBJ1-2|-|TRBV7-2
ASSSQANYGYT
>TRBJ2-3|-|TRBV9
ASSTGTSGGISTDTQY
>TRBJ2-7|-|TRBV19
ATSNSGTSGRYEQY
>TRBJ2-3|-|TRBV6-1
ASNTQGRTDTQY
>TRBJ2-7|-|TRBV6-5
ASSDSPYEQY
>TRBJ2-7|-|TRBV27
ASSLTSSYEQY
>TRBJ2-2|-|TRBV21-1
ASSTPDYLAGGGAGELF
>TRBJ2-7|-|TRBV9
ASSPAGQGAREQY
>TRBJ1-2|-|TRBV9
ASSVGGQGYPGYT
>TRBJ1-6|-|TRBV15
ATSGEAGLTLH
>TRBJ1-5|-|TRBV7-9
ASSFDGVSNQPQH
>TRBJ2-5|once|TRBV5-1
ASSLGVLETQY
>-|-|TRBV7-9
ASSPSWESYEQY
>TRBJ1-5|-|TRBV19
ASSIPTGGAGQPQH
>TRBJ1-6|-|TRBV4-1
ASSQDGTRSSSYNSPLH
>TRBJ2-5|-|TRBV2
ASSWAVGRGETQY
>TRBJ1-1|-|TRBV11-2
ASSPSPPSRGSTEAF
>TRBJ1-2|-|TRBV10-3
AISVQSGYGYT
>TRBJ2-7|few|TRBV12-5
ASASPGGGAYEQY
>TRBJ2-1|-|TRBV9
ASSAHLTSPGDNEQF